This passage covers 9 T cell receptor beta chains from one sample sequenced in a study of CD4 T cells in relation to SARS-CoV-2 and coronaviruses. Generated by immunoSEQ multiplex PCR, the TCRdb table keeps only in-frame clones and is missing some. The profile shows 20,000 to 25,000 clones, around 76% of them singletons. Unexposed donor CD4+ T cells date from about 2010-2018, before the COVID-19 pandemic. CD4+ T cells were isolated from the cells after 10 days of culture. For these TCRs, the target antigens are not known. Sequenced sample: CD4+ T cells from PBMCs, cultured in vitro. The receptors originated from a human donor in good health.

The gene calls are TRBV18 and TRBJ2-7, with 9 bases matching TRBD1. Germline V lookup: CDR1 KGHSH, CDR2 LQKENI. The CDR3 is 16 residues long. The J segment lost 5 bases and the V segment lost 5 bases, leaving 13 bases of the junction unmatched. CDR3 nucleotides: TGTGCCAGCTCAGTGGGCACAGGGGGCCTTTCGAACGAGCAGTACTTC. Encoded protein: CASSVGTGGLSNEQYF.

The rearrangement uses TRBV9 and TRBJ2-3; 9 bases line up with TRBD1. The germline V gene encodes CDR1 SGDLS and CDR2 YYNGEE. The CDR3 sequence is 23 residues long. V dropped 2 bases and J dropped 1; count of bases not matched to a gene: 26. This chain's CDR3 is CASSVRGQGPSKTSGRGTDTQYF. The CDR3, as DNA: TGTGCCAGCAGCGTCAGGGGACAGGGACCCTCTAAAACCTCGGGGAGAGGCACAGATACGCAGTATTTT.

This clone was seen a few times. CDR3 nucleotide sequence: TGTGCCAGCAGCTTGTATGGTCAGCCCCAGCATTTT. Its translation: CASSLYGQPQHF. The chain combines TRBV5-4 with TRBJ1-5; D is ambiguous. Germline V gene lookup returns CDR1 SGHNT and CDR2 YYREEE (reference sequence). CDR3 length: 12 residues. The V end was cut by 1 base, the J end by 6 bases, with 5 bases between.

This chain connects TRBV30 to TRBJ2-6; possible D gene TRBD1, 6 bases. This CDR3 has 16 residues. Between the trimmed V and J ends, which lost 0 bases and 0 bases, there was a span of 9 bases. Germline V gene data show CDR1 as GTSNPN and CDR2 as SVGIG (reference sequence). CDR3 sequence reads: CAWSVLGASGANVLTF. CDR3 sequence (DNA): TGTGCCTGGAGTGTCCTGGGGGCCTCTGGGGCCAACGTCCTGACTTTC.

The rearrangement links TRBV7-9 to TRBJ2-1; D is unresolved. CDR1 is SEHNR and CDR2 is FQNEAQ in the germline V gene (reference sequence). The CDR3 is 14 residues long. Trimming removed 1 base at V and 6 bases at J, with 10 bases between. The CDR3 sequence is CASSLGFTANEQFF. The CDR3, as DNA: TGTGCCAGCAGCTTAGGGTTCACGGCCAATGAGCAGTTCTTC.

The chain recombines TRBV2 with TRBJ1-1; D gene unclear. The CDR3 length is 13 residues. Per germline, CDR1 SNHLY and CDR2 FYNNEI. Trimming took 8 bases from V and 1 from J, leaving 11 bases between them. The CDR3 here is CASAGDRNTEAFF. In DNA, the CDR3 is TGTGCCAGCGCTGGGGATCGGAACACTGAAGCTTTCTTT.

The V and J genes are TRBV2 and TRBJ2-2, with 7 bases that match TRBD1. This CDR3 region has 16 residues. Germline values: CDR1 SNHLY, CDR2 FYNNEI. The V gene end was trimmed by 5 bases and the J gene end by 1 base; junction bases not matched to a gene: 7. The DNA of the CDR3 is TGTGCCAGCAGTCCACAGGGGTCAGGGAACACCGGGGAGCTGTTTTTT. Its protein product is CASSPQGSGNTGELFF.

This chain joins TRBV27 and TRBJ1-5; unclear D gene. CDR1 and CDR2 from the germline V gene are MNHEY and SMNVEV (reference sequence). V gave up 4 bases and J gave up 3 bases, with 7 bases separating them. The CDR3 covers 13 residues. The CDR3 DNA reads TGTGCCAGCAGTTACAGATACAATCAGCCCCAGCATTTT. Encoded protein: CASSYRYNQPQHF.

This clone was seen a handful of times. This chain connects TRBV28 to TRBJ1-2; D might be TRBD1 (6 bases). CDR1 is MDHEN, CDR2 SYDVKM, per germline. Trimming pared 5 bases from V and 4 bases from J, leaving 8 bases between. The CDR3 runs 12 residues. CDR3 region: CASSPDSYGYTF. The CDR3 nucleotides read TGTGCCAGCAGTCCGGACAGCTATGGCTACACCTTC.